A single sample is the source of the 5 T cell receptor beta chains below, sequenced in a study of T cell repertoires in cytomegalovirus infection. TCRdb recomputed calls from the reads with MiXCR, one row per CDR3 protein. The sample lists 750,000 to 950,000 distinct CDR3 sequences, around 29% occurring once. The antigens for these receptors are not known. The sample here was cultured CD8+ T cells from PBMCs, taken from culture after CMV antigen stimulation. The receptor source for this set is a human donor in good health (CMV status not recorded). Some clones in this sample may be carry-over from other donors' samples.

This clonotype was counted a few times. The chain has TRBV28 and TRBJ2-5; D gene unclear. Trimming took 11 bases from V and 4 from J, leaving 11 bases between them. Germline V lookup: CDR1 MDHEN, CDR2 SYDVKM. The CDR3 covers 11 residues. For the CDR3, the DNA is TGTGCCGCGGAAGGGCCAGAGACCCAGTACTTC. The encoded protein is CAAEGPETQYF.

This chain joins TRBV7-9 and TRBJ2-1; 11 bases map to TRBD2. This CDR3 is 17 amino acids long. Germline assignment: CDR1 SEHNR and CDR2 FQNEAQ (reference sequence). V dropped 4 bases and J dropped 3; count of bases not matched to a gene: 8. CDR3: CASSSPWLAGGYNEQFF. CDR3 bases: TGTGCCAGCAGCTCCCCCTGGCTAGCGGGGGGCTACAATGAGCAGTTCTTC.

V gene TRBV20-1 combines with J gene TRBJ2-7, with 11 bases fitting TRBD1. V trimming: 6 bases; J trimming: 6 bases; junction bases outside the gene matches: 7. This CDR3 comprises 13 residues. From germline, CDR1 is DFQATT and CDR2 SNEGSKA (reference sequence). CDR3 region: CSARTGGCCEQYF. DNA of the CDR3: TGCAGTGCCAGGACAGGGGGCTGTTGCGAGCAGTACTTC.

Regarding this clonotype: The junction differs from germline at one of its ends, possibly a read error. The V gene is TRBV5-4, the J gene TRBJ1-2, with 7 bases that match TRBD1. CDR1 and CDR2 (germline): SGHNT, YYREEE (reference sequence). The CDR3 is 15 residues long. The CDR3 region is CASSPDREAPYVYTF. In DNA form, the CDR3 reads TGTGCCAGCAGCCCTGACAGGGAAGCCCCCTATGTCTACACCTTC.

This clonotype was detected only a few times. The chain employs TRBV7-9 and TRBJ2-1, with D possibly TRBD2 on 6 matching bases. CDR1 and CDR2 (germline): SEHNR, FQNEAQ (reference sequence). This CDR3 comprises 13 residues. V was pared by 6 bases and J by 8 bases, with 14 bases between. The CDR3 loop is CASRPYGGDEQFF. The CDR3 DNA sequence: TGTGCCAGCAGGCCCTACGGAGGGGATGAGCAGTTCTTC.